Listed below are T cell receptor beta chains from one sample, sequenced in a study of human T cells and chemical hapten exposure. MiXCR, run by TCRdb on the RACE reads, gives a single entry per CDR3 protein. Of around 75,000 distinct CDR3 sequences in the sample, about 11% were seen once. The sequences come from whole blood, collected in connection with sensitization to the hapten diphenylcyclopropenone (DPC). Receptors originate from a woman aged 55-69 years with alopecia areata. Some clones in this sample may be carry-over from other donors' samples. CDR3s include the opening cysteine and the closing phenylalanine or tryptophan. D genes are given only for firm matches. Where a row states a size, it is once, few, many or the class of an expanded clone; other rows omit it.

>TRBV12-3/TRBV12-4|NA|TRBJ1-2|NA
TGTGCCAGCAGCAACGGCTATGGCTACACCTTC
CASSNGYGYTF
>TRBV7-2|TRBD2|TRBJ2-5|few
TGTGCCAGCAGGAGGACTAGCGGGACGGAGACCCAGTACTTC
CASRRTSGTETQYF
>TRBV5-1|TRBD1|TRBJ1-1|few
TGCGCCAGCAGCTTGTATGACAGGGGAGGGATAAGCACTGAAGCTTTCTTT
CASSLYDRGGISTEAFF
>TRBV20-1|NA|TRBJ2-1|many
TGCAGTGCTAGAGATCCCAGGGGGCGGGGGAATTTCAATGAGCAGTTCTTC
CSARDPRGRGNFNEQFF
>TRBV3-1|TRBD2|TRBJ2-1|few
TGTGCCAGCAGCCTCCTTCAGCGGGGTAAGCAGTTCTTC
CASSLLQRGKQFF
>TRBV18|TRBD2|TRBJ2-1|NA
TGTGCCAGCCGTCCACGTAGCGGGGACTACAATGAGCAGTTCTTC
CASRPRSGDYNEQFF
>TRBV29-1|NA|TRBJ1-5|many
TGCAGCGTTGAAATGGGGACCAATCAGCCCCAGCATTTT
CSVEMGTNQPQHF
>TRBV11-2|NA|TRBJ2-3|few
TGTGCCAGCAGCCCGAGGGCAGATACGCAGTATTTT
CASSPRADTQYF
>TRBV9|NA|TRBJ2-1|few
TGTGCCAGCAGCGTGGCCGGGGCCAACTACAATGAGCAGTTCTTC
CASSVAGANYNEQFF
>TRBV12-5|NA|TRBJ2-3|many
TGTGCTAGTGGTTTGTACTGGGGGGCTGGCACAGATACGCAGTATTTT
CASGLYWGAGTDTQYF
>TRBV10-3|TRBD1|TRBJ1-1|few
TGTGCCATCGGACAGGGGGAGAGAGATGCTTTCTTT
CAIGQGERDAFF
>TRBV10-1|NA|TRBJ2-5|many
TGCGCCAGCAGTGAGTCCGGAAGGCCAGAGACCCAGTACTTC
CASSESGRPETQYF
>TRBV20-1|NA|TRBJ1-6|few
TGCAGTGCTAGTCGGGAGGGGGGCTCACCCCTCCACTTT
CSASREGGSPLHF
>TRBV10-2|TRBD2|TRBJ2-1|many
TGCGCCAGCAGTGAAGGTCAGGCCCTAGCGGGGTCAGGTGAGCAGTTCTTC
CASSEGQALAGSGEQFF
>TRBV20-1|NA|TRBJ1-4|NA
TGCAGTGCCGACGGAGAGGGGGGACTGTTTTTT
CSADGEGGLFF
>TRBV6-5|NA|TRBJ1-1|many
TGTGCCAGCAGTCAACTTTTCGGGACTGAAGCTTTCTTT
CASSQLFGTEAFF
>TRBV27|NA|TRBJ1-1|once
TGTGCCAGCAGTCCCAGGGGTCCAGGGGTCGGTGAAGCTTTCTTT
CASSPRGPGVGEAFF
>TRBV5-1|NA|TRBJ2-3|few
TGCGCCAGCAGCTTGGCGGCAGGCACAGATACGCAGTATTTT
CASSLAAGTDTQYF
>TRBV7-6|NA|TRBJ2-3|few
TGTGCCAGCAGCTTAGAGGGGGATACGCAGTATTTT
CASSLEGDTQYF
>TRBV7-7|NA|TRBJ2-5|NA
TGTGCTAGCAGCTTAGTTAGGGGGGAACAAGAGACCCAGTACTTC
CASSLVRGEQETQYF
>TRBV12-3/TRBV12-4|TRBD1|TRBJ2-7|many
TGTGCCAGCAGCCCTAGACAGGGGGCGGAGGAGCAGTACTTC
CASSPRQGAEEQYF
>TRBV30|NA|TRBJ1-4|few
TGTGCCTGGAGTGACGGCAGAGAAAAACTGTTTTTT
CAWSDGREKLFF
>TRBV5-1|TRBD1|TRBJ2-7|NA
TGCGCCAGCTCCCAGACAGGGAGCTCCTACGAGCAGTACTTC
CASSQTGSSYEQYF
>TRBV14|NA|TRBJ1-2|many
TGTGCCAGCAGTTTTTCTCGTTACGGCTACACCTTC
CASSFSRYGYTF
>TRBV9|NA|TRBJ2-5|NA
TGTGCCAGCAGCGTACGGCTTGGGGAGACCCAGTACTTC
CASSVRLGETQYF
>TRBV6-5|NA|TRBJ1-6|few
TGTGCCAGCAGGACTCCAAATTCACCCCTCCACTTT
CASRTPNSPLHF
>TRBV3-1|NA|TRBJ2-7|many
TGTGCCAGCAGCCCCGATGGGGCGCTCTCCTACGAGCAGTACTTC
CASSPDGALSYEQYF
>TRBV12-3/TRBV12-4|TRBD1|TRBJ1-1|few
TGTGCCAGCAGCCCACGAAAAAACAGGGGAGGGAACACTGAAGCTTTCTTT
CASSPRKNRGGNTEAFF
>TRBV5-4|NA|TRBJ2-5|once
TGTGCCAGCACCTGGGACAAACAAGAGACCCAGTACTTC
CASTWDKQETQYF
>TRBV29-1|NA|TRBJ1-1|many
TGCAGCGTTGAAGCCGGGACGGTAAACACTGAAGCTTTCTTT
CSVEAGTVNTEAFF
>TRBV11-2|NA|TRBJ1-6|many
TGTGCCAGCAGCTTCGCGTTAGACCAGGGGACATATAATTCACCCCTCCACTTT
CASSFALDQGTYNSPLHF
>TRBV20-1|TRBD1|TRBJ2-7|many
TGCAGTGCTAGAGCGGGTACAGGGGCCAACGAGCAGTACTTC
CSARAGTGANEQYF
>TRBV11-2|NA|TRBJ2-7|few
TGTGCCAGCAGCTTCCATCCGGGGAACGAGCAGTACTTC
CASSFHPGNEQYF
>TRBV29-1|NA|TRBJ1-2|NA
TGCAGCTCTCAGGGCAGGGAAAGATATGGCTACACCTTC
CSSQGRERYGYTF
>TRBV12-3/TRBV12-4|TRBD1|TRBJ2-7|many
TGTGCCAGCAGTTTTAGGGGGACAGGTGGGGCAGCCTACGAGCAGTACTTC
CASSFRGTGGAAYEQYF
>TRBV5-1|NA|TRBJ1-4|few
TGCGCCAGCAGCTTGGCGGAGGGCGGAAATGAAAAACTGTTTTTT
CASSLAEGGNEKLFF
>TRBV12-5|NA|TRBJ1-1|many
TGTGCTAGTGCCCCCCGGGGAACTGAAGCTTTCTTT
CASAPRGTEAFF
>TRBV7-9|NA|TRBJ1-1|many
TGTGCCAGCAGCTTAGCGAGGGGATTGAACACTGAAGCTTTCTTT
CASSLARGLNTEAFF
>TRBV9|NA|TRBJ1-1|few
TGTGCCAGCAGCGTAGAACCTCGAGTCCGTGGCACTGAAGCTTTCTTT
CASSVEPRVRGTEAFF
>TRBV20-1|TRBD1|TRBJ1-2|NA
TGCAGTGCTAGCGCCGGACAGGGCTCCGGCTACACCTTC
CSASAGQGSGYTF
>TRBV29-1|NA|TRBJ1-4|few
TGCAGCGTACCAAGTAATGAAAAACTGTTTTTT
CSVPSNEKLFF
>TRBV6-2/TRBV6-3|NA|TRBJ1-1|NA
TGTGCCAGCAGTTACTCTGGGGTTGTCACTGAAGCTTTCTTT
CASSYSGVVTEAFF
>TRBV7-8|TRBD1|TRBJ1-1|once
TGTGCCAGCAGAGACAGGGGGCCCGGTGAAGCTTTCTTT
CASRDRGPGEAFF
>TRBV7-9|TRBD1|TRBJ2-1|many
TGTGCCAGCACAAACAGGGGTGAGCAGTTCTTC
CASTNRGEQFF
>TRBV18|NA|TRBJ1-1|medium-sized
TGTGCCATAAAATCGGGGGGGGCGAACACTGAAGCTTTCTTT
CAIKSGGANTEAFF
>TRBV20-1|NA|TRBJ2-3|few
TGCAGTGCTAACCTCCCGGGTCCAGATACGCAGTATTTT
CSANLPGPDTQYF
>TRBV4-2|NA|TRBJ2-2|few
TGTGCCAGCAGCCCTCTACAGGGTGGTGGCCGGGAGCTGTTTTTT
CASSPLQGGGRELFF
>TRBV7-2|NA|TRBJ1-1|few
TGTGCCAGCAGCTTAGGATCCGACACTGAAGCTTTCTTT
CASSLGSDTEAFF
>TRBV7-2|TRBD2|TRBJ2-1|many
TGTGCCAGCTCCCCTTCCAGGACTAGCGTAACCTTC
CASSPSRTSVTF
>TRBV18|TRBD1|TRBJ2-5|many
TGTGCCAGCTCACCCGAGGGACAGGCGGAGACCCAGTACTTC
CASSPEGQAETQYF
>TRBV7-2|NA|TRBJ1-2|many
TGTGCCAGCAGCCCCTCCTCAGGGGCGATTGGCTACACCTTC
CASSPSSGAIGYTF
>TRBV6-1|TRBD1|TRBJ1-2|NA
TGTGCCAGCAGAGGGACAGGGATGAACTATGGCTACACCTTC
CASRGTGMNYGYTF
>TRBV16|NA|TRBJ1-5|many
TGTGCCAGCAGCCCCCCCGTCCGGGGGGGCAATCAGCCCCAGCATTTT
CASSPPVRGGNQPQHF